This TCR beta chain was recovered during a study of T cell clones after liver transplantation. Turning to the study itself: TCRbeta sequencing after a pre-transplant mixed lymphocyte reaction identified graft-donor-reactive clones, later tracked in post-transplant blood. Patients counted as tolerant after at least one year off all immunosuppression, enzymes not exceeding twice normal.

Profiling relied on immunoSEQ multiplex PCR, and the TCRdb table lists in-frame clones only, not all of them. The data hold over 50,000 clones, with roughly 84% observed a single time. The CDR3 extends over 11 amino acids. The germline V gene has CDR1 DFQATT and CDR2 SNEGSKA (reference sequence). Trimming took off 6 bases at V and 5 bases at J, with 8 bases between the two ends. This TCR was recovered from a human donor who received a liver transplant. J is TRBJ1-5 and V is TRBV20-1; D unclear. Sample: CD4+ T cells from blood, taken before liver transplant. The CDR3 DNA is TGCAGTGCCTCACCGGATCAGCCCCAGCATTTT. As protein: CSASPDQPQHF.